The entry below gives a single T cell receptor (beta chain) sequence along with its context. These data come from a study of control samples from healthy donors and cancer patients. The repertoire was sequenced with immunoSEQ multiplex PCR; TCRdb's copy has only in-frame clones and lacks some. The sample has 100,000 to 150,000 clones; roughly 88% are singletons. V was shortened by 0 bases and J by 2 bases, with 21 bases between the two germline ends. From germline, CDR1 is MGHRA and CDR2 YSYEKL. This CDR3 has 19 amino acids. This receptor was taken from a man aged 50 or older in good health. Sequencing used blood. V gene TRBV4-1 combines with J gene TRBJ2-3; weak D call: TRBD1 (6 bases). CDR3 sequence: CASSQDRGTANPYTDTQYF. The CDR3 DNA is TGCGCCAGCAGCCAAGACAGGGGTACAGCGAATCCCTACACAGATACGCAGTATTTT.